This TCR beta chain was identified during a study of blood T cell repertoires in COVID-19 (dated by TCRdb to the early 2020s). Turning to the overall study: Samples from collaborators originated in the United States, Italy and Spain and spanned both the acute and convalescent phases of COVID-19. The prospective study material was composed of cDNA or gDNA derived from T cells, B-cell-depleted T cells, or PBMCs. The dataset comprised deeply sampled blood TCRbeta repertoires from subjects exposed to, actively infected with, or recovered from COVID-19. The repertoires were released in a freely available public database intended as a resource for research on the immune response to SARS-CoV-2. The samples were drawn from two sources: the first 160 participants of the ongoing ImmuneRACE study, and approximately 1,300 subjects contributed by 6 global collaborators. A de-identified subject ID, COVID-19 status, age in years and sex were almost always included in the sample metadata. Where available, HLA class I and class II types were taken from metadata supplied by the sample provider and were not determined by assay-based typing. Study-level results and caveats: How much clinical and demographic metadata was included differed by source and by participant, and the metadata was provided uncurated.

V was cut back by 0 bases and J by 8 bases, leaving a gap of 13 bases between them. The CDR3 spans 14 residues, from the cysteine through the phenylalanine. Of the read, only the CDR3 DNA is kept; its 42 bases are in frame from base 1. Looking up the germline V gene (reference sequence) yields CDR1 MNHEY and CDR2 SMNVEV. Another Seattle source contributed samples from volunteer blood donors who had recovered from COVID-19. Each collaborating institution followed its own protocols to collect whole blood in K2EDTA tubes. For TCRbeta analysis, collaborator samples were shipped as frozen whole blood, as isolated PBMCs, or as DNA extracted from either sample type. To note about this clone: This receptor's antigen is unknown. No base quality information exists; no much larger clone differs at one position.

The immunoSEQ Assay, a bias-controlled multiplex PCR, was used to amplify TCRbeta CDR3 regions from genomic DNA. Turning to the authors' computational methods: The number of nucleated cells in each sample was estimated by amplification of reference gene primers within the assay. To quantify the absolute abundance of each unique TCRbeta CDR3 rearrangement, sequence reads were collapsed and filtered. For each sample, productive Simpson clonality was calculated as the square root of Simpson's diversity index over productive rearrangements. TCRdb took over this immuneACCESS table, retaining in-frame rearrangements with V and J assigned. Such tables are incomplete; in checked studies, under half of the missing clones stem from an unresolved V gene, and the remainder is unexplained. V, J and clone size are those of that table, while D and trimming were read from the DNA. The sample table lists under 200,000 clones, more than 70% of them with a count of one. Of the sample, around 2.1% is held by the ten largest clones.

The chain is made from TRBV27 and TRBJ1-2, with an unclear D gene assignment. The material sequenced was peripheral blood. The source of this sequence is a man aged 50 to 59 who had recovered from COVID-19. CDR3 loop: CASSLSPDYWGYTF. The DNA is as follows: TGTGCCAGCAGTTTATCCCCAGATTATTGGGGCTACACCTTC.